This entry features one TCR beta chain sequence. Its antigen is not known. Being one base from a much bigger clone, this may be a read error. Combining a sample-barcoded 5' primer with a J-beta primer mix, a second PCR ran for roughly 7 to 11 cycles. MiXCR, run by TCRdb on the 5' RACE reads, gives a single entry per CDR3 protein. The sample records around 1.7 million distinct CDR3 sequences, about 30% being singletons. This sample stems from a study of blood T cells in healthy people across ages. Study conclusions and caveats: Any changes in expanded clonotypes were possibly confounded, as donor CMV status remained unknown.

CDR1 and CDR2 from the germline V gene are DFQATT and SNEGSKA (reference sequence). This CDR3 is built from 14 residues. The chain joins TRBV20-1 to TRBJ2-1; no definite D call. The DNA end favors TRBJ2-7, so the J call may be wrong. The sequence derives from a woman between 25 and 40 years old in good health. Sequencing was carried out using blood. DNA for the CDR3: TGCAGTGCTGCCCACAAGCCTCCCTACAATGAGCAGTACTTC. It codes for CSAAHKPPYNEQYF.